These T cell receptor beta chains were read from a single sample in a study of cytomegalovirus exposure and HLA in healthy donors. The assay was immunoSEQ multiplex PCR, and TCRdb's table has in-frame clones only and misses some. The sample includes fewer than 200,000 clones, more than 75% of them seen just once. Sequenced material: PBMCs. These receptors were collected from a young man in good health and CMV-seropositive. CDR3s include the opening cysteine and the closing phenylalanine or tryptophan. The D gene is left open where the match is weak. A clone size is listed for some rows: how often the clone was seen (once, few, many), or a class if it is expanded.

CDR3 DNA | CDR3 protein | J gene | clone size | V gene | D gene
TGTGCCATCAGTGAGACAGGGAGATGGTCTAACACTGAAGCTTTCTTT | CAISETGRWSNTEAFF | TRBJ1-1 | few | TRBV10-3 | .
TGTGCCAGCAGCCTTATAGCGGGGGGCCAAGAGACCCAGTACTTC | CASSLIAGGQETQYF | TRBJ2-5 | . | TRBV5-6 | TRBD2
TGTGCCAGCAGCGCCACGAACACCGGGGAGCTGTTTTTT | CASSATNTGELFF | TRBJ2-2 | . | TRBV9 | .
TGTGCCAGCAGCGTGCAGGGGGCAGATGGCTACACCTTC | CASSVQGADGYTF | TRBJ1-2 | . | TRBV9 | TRBD1
TGTGCCAGCAGTCCGAGGACAGGGTCCCAGTACTTC | CASSPRTGSQYF | TRBJ2-5 | . | TRBV6-5 | TRBD1
TGTGCCAGCTCACCGTCGCCGGACAGGGGACCGAACACTGAAGCTTTCTTT | CASSPSPDRGPNTEAFF | TRBJ1-1 | . | TRBV18 | TRBD1
TGTGCCAGCAGCTTCCGGACAGAAGAGACCCAGTACTTC | CASSFRTEETQYF | TRBJ2-5 | . | TRBV13 | .
TGTGCCAGCAGCCCCCATCCTTGGGCAGCAAGCAATCAGCCCCAGCATTTT | CASSPHPWAASNQPQHF | TRBJ1-5 | . | TRBV7-8 | .
TGTGCCAGCAGCTTCTGGGGGGGGGCGGGCGAGCAGTACTTC | CASSFWGGAGEQYF | TRBJ2-7 | . | TRBV7-2 | .
TGCGCCAGCAGCCAAGACCCGGGACAGAGTCATTCACCCCTCCACTTT | CASSQDPGQSHSPLHF | TRBJ1-6 | . | TRBV4-1 | TRBD1
TGTGCCAGCAGCAAGTGGGGACTAGCGCGTTATGGGGCTAGCACAGATACGCAGTATTTT | CASSKWGLARYGASTDTQYF | TRBJ2-3 | . | TRBV21-1 | .
TGTGCCAGCAGCTTAGTAGGGGGAGGGGGGGGGCAAGAGACCCAGTACTTC | CASSLVGGGGGQETQYF | TRBJ2-5 | . | TRBV7-8 | .
TGTTCCAGCAGCCACTCCTACGAGCAGTACTTC | CSSSHSYEQYF | TRBJ2-7 | . | TRBV7-9 | .
TGTGCCAGCAGCTTAGGGACTAGCGATGATGAGCAGTTCTTC | CASSLGTSDDEQFF | TRBJ2-1 | . | TRBV11-3 | TRBD2
TGTGCCAGCAGCACATCCGGGACAGGGGGCATCGAGCAGTACTTC | CASSTSGTGGIEQYF | TRBJ2-7 | . | TRBV7-2 | TRBD1
TGTGCCAGCGGAAGGGGGGGCAGTTACGAGCAGTACTTC | CASGRGGSYEQYF | TRBJ2-7 | few | TRBV25-1 | .
TGTGCCAGCAGCTCCCTCGAAGACTTCGAGACCCAGTACTTC | CASSSLEDFETQYF | TRBJ2-5 | once | TRBV5-4 | .
TGTGCCAGCAGCGTCCAGGGGGGCCACTATGGCTACACCTTC | CASSVQGGHYGYTF | TRBJ1-2 | . | TRBV9 | TRBD1
TGCGCCAGCAGTCAATCTGAATCCCCGATAGCTGGAGCTTTCTTT | CASSQSESPIAGAFF | TRBJ1-1 | . | TRBV23-1 | .
TGCGCCAGCAGTCCCGGGACAACACCGTCGGAGCAGTTCTTC | CASSPGTTPSEQFF | TRBJ2-1 | . | TRBV5-1 | .
TGTGCCAGCAGTTACAACCTCGGCCGGGGCACTGAAGCTTTCTTT | CASSYNLGRGTEAFF | TRBJ1-1 | few | TRBV6-5 | .
TGTGCCATCAGGCCCCGGGACAGGGGGCAGGAGCAGTACTTC | CAIRPRDRGQEQYF | TRBJ2-7 | once | TRBV10-3 | TRBD1
TGTGCCAGCAGCGCAACAGGGTTTCTGAACACTGAAGCTTTCTTT | CASSATGFLNTEAFF | TRBJ1-1 | . | TRBV9 | .
TGCAGCGTGGGGGACACCTCTACTGGCTACACCTTC | CSVGDTSTGYTF | TRBJ1-2 | . | TRBV29-1 | .
TGTGCCAGCTCACCGGGACAGGTCAATGAAAAACTGTTTTTT | CASSPGQVNEKLFF | TRBJ1-4 | . | TRBV18 | TRBD1
TGTGCCTGGAGCTGGGGGGGAAATACTGAAGCTTTCTTT | CAWSWGGNTEAFF | TRBJ1-1 | few | TRBV30 | .
TGCGCCAGCAGCTCGGGGGGCGGGGGGCTCAACACAGATACGCAGTATTTT | CASSSGGGGLNTDTQYF | TRBJ2-3 | . | TRBV5-1 | TRBD2
TGTGCCAGTAGTAGTTCATCCTACGAGCAGTACTTC | CASSSSSYEQYF | TRBJ2-7 | once | TRBV19 | .
TGTGCCAGCTCACCCAATAACAGGGGGAACATGAACACTGAAGCTTTCTTT | CASSPNNRGNMNTEAFF | TRBJ1-1 | . | TRBV18 | TRBD1
TGCGCCAGCAGTGGGACAGGGAACTACGAGCAGTACTTC | CASSGTGNYEQYF | TRBJ2-7 | . | TRBV10-1 | TRBD1
TGTGCCATCAGTGTGGGGAGGACAGGACCCTCTGGGGCCAACGTCCTGACTTTC | CAISVGRTGPSGANVLTF | TRBJ2-6 | . | TRBV10-3 | .
TGTGCCAGCAGCCGAGGACAGGAGGGCAATCAGCCCCAGCATTTT | CASSRGQEGNQPQHF | TRBJ1-5 | few | TRBV7-6 | TRBD1
TGCAGCGTTGGGCTAGCGGGGGACTACGAGCAGTACTTC | CSVGLAGDYEQYF | TRBJ2-7 | . | TRBV29-1 | TRBD2
TGTGCCAGCAGTTACACCCCGTCTAGGACAGGGAAAGGAGATACGCAGTATTTT | CASSYTPSRTGKGDTQYF | TRBJ2-3 | . | TRBV6-7 | TRBD1
TGTGCCAGTAGTAAGGACAGGGAATCCTACGAGCAGTACTTC | CASSKDRESYEQYF | TRBJ2-7 | . | TRBV19 | TRBD1
TGTGCCAGCAGCTTAGGCCGGGGGACTGAAGCTTTCTTT | CASSLGRGTEAFF | TRBJ1-1 | once | TRBV13 | .
TGTGCCAGCAGCCAATATGTAAGGACAGGAGATCAGCCCCAGCATTTT | CASSQYVRTGDQPQHF | TRBJ1-5 | . | TRBV4-2 | TRBD1
TGTGCCAGCAGTTCGGAAGGGGTAGGGGAGACCCAGTACTTC | CASSSEGVGETQYF | TRBJ2-5 | once | TRBV27 | .
TGTGCCAGCAGAGTCCTTGTCGGACAGGGGGGTGGCTACACCTTC | CASRVLVGQGGGYTF | TRBJ1-2 | . | TRBV2 | TRBD1
TGTGCCAGCTCACCCTCGGGAACCAACAATGAGCAGTTCTTC | CASSPSGTNNEQFF | TRBJ2-1 | . | TRBV18 | .
TGTGCCAGCAGCTTAACGGGACAGGGTGTCGTCGAGCAGTACTTC | CASSLTGQGVVEQYF | TRBJ2-7 | . | TRBV7-8 | TRBD1
TGCGCCAGCAGCTTTACCCGGGACACCAGCACAGATACGCAGTATTTT | CASSFTRDTSTDTQYF | TRBJ2-3 | . | TRBV5-1 | .
TGTGCCAGCAGTCCCAGGACAGGGGAAAACACTGAAGCTTTCTTT | CASSPRTGENTEAFF | TRBJ1-1 | . | TRBV27 | TRBD1
TGTGCCAGCAGCTTCGGGGAATCCAACACTGAAGCTTTCTTT | CASSFGESNTEAFF | TRBJ1-1 | . | TRBV13 | .
TGTGCCAGTACGACGACAGGTACCCCAGGGGGCAGTGGCTACACCTTC | CASTTTGTPGGSGYTF | TRBJ1-2 | . | TRBV19 | TRBD1
TGCGCCAGCAGTCAATTAGGGAGGTCCTATAATTCACCCCTCCACTTT | CASSQLGRSYNSPLHF | TRBJ1-6 | . | TRBV23-1 | .
TGTGCCAGCAGCACCGGGACACCATCCTACGAGCAGTACTTC | CASSTGTPSYEQYF | TRBJ2-7 | . | TRBV6-5 | .
TGCGCCAGCAGCCAAGGCGTCTCGAACACCGGGGAGCTGTTTTTT | CASSQGVSNTGELFF | TRBJ2-2 | . | TRBV4-1 | .
TGTGCCAGCAGTTCCGGGGGAGGACTCTACAATGAGCAGTTCTTC | CASSSGGGLYNEQFF | TRBJ2-1 | once | TRBV27 | .